The 21 T cell receptor beta chains listed next were all sequenced from one sample in a study of blood T cell repertoires in COVID-19. Using immunoSEQ multiplex PCR, the repertoire was profiled, and TCRdb retains in-frame clones only, with some absent. Here the sample spans roughly 86,000 clones, about four fifths being singletons. Sequencing used peripheral blood. Receptors were obtained from a woman between 65 and 79 years old with acute or convalescent COVID-19.

V and J are TRBV28 and TRBJ1-4, with a tentative D call TRBD1 (5 bases). The V end lost 8 bases, the J end lost 6 bases, and 16 bases lay between the germline ends. The CDR3 is 14 amino acids. Looked up from germline, CDR1 is MDHEN and CDR2 is SYDVKM. For the CDR3, the DNA is TGTGCCAGCCGTACGCAGGGCAGGGATGAAAAACTGTTTTTT. The encoded protein is CASRTQGRDEKLFF.

The chain's CDR3 is CASRGTGEHYGYTF. The CDR3 nucleotides read TGTGCCAGTAGAGGGACAGGGGAGCACTATGGCTACACCTTC. The chain combines TRBV28 with TRBJ1-2; 10 bases agree with TRBD1. Germline CDR1 MDHEN, CDR2 SYDVKM. This CDR3 has 14 residues. J lost 3 bases, V lost 9 bases, and 7 bases had no gene match.

This chain joins TRBV5-1 and TRBJ2-3; tentatively, D is TRBD1 (6 bases). The CDR3 covers 15 residues. Germline V lookup: CDR1 SGHRS, CDR2 YFSETQ. Deletions cut 0 bases from V and 2 bases from J, with 10 bases between. The CDR3 sequence: CASSLVRGATDTQYF. The CDR3 bases are TGCGCCAGCAGCTTGGTCAGGGGTGCCACAGATACGCAGTATTTT.

Here the CDR3 DNA reads TGTGCCAGCGGCAGCTCCTACGAGCAGTACTTC. Translating gives CASGSSYEQYF. The rearrangement uses TRBV6-5 and TRBJ2-7; unclear D gene. With 8 bases removed from V and 0 bases from J, the gap between germline ends came to 5 bases. Germline V gene data show CDR1 as MNHEY and CDR2 as SVGAGI. This CDR3 spans 11 amino acids.

This chain uses TRBV2 with TRBJ1-2, with 10 bases aligning to TRBD1. The V segment lost 6 bases and the J segment 1 base; nucleotides outside the gene matches: 5. The CDR3 has 15 amino acids. Germline V gives CDR1 SNHLY, CDR2 FYNNEI. CDR3 sequence reads: CASRPGTGDNYGYTF. The DNA of the CDR3 is TGTGCCAGCAGGCCTGGGACAGGGGATAACTATGGCTACACCTTC.

This clone was seen once. The rearrangement uses TRBV5-1 and TRBJ2-7; D ambiguous. The CDR3 runs 12 residues. The germline V gene has CDR1 SGHRS and CDR2 YFSETQ. Trimming pared 4 bases from V and 3 bases from J, leaving 8 bases between. CDR3 residues: CASSVSGYEQYF. CDR3 coding DNA: TGCGCCAGCAGCGTCTCCGGCTACGAGCAGTACTTC.

The rearrangement joins TRBV2 to TRBJ1-6, with 7 bases identical to TRBD1. From germline, CDR1 is SNHLY and CDR2 FYNNEI. The CDR3 runs 16 residues. The junction had 11 bases not matched to a gene; V was cut back by 7 bases and J by 5 bases. This CDR3 reads CASMSVGTVNNSPLHF. For the CDR3, the DNA is TGTGCCAGCATGAGTGTGGGGACAGTCAATAATTCACCCCTCCACTTT.

This chain uses TRBV6-5 with TRBJ1-2; 8 nucleotides agree with TRBD1. In germline, CDR1 is MNHEY, CDR2 SVGAGI. V shed 4 bases and J 3 bases; nucleotides not matched to a gene: 4. The CDR3 sequence is 14 residues long. The CDR3: CASSLDRADYGYTF. The CDR3 bases are TGTGCCAGCAGTTTGGACAGGGCGGACTATGGCTACACCTTC.

The gene calls are TRBV5-8 and TRBJ1-4, with TRBD1 matching 8 bases. This CDR3 comprises 14 residues. Germline trimming cut 4 bases from V and 4 bases from J; bases unmatched to any gene: 3. Germline lookup yields CDR1 SGHTS and CDR2 YDEGEE. CDR3 region: CASSTDRVNEKLFF. DNA for the CDR3: TGTGCCAGCAGCACGGACAGGGTTAATGAAAAACTGTTTTTT.

The chain recombines TRBV30 with TRBJ1-4; no definite D call. V was shortened by 4 bases and J by 4 bases, with 7 bases between the two germline ends. Germline CDR1 GTSNPN, CDR2 SVGIG (reference sequence). This CDR3 has 12 residues. The CDR3 reads CAWNDNNEKLFF. In DNA, the CDR3 is TGTGCCTGGAATGACAATAATGAAAAACTGTTTTTT.

The chain recombines TRBV7-9 with TRBJ2-2; perhaps TRBD2 as D (6 bases). Trimming stripped 6 bases from V and 2 bases from J, with 16 bases between. Germline V gives CDR1 SEHNR, CDR2 FQNEAQ (reference sequence). The CDR3 totals 16 residues. The chain's CDR3 is CASRLGGQTNTGELFF. The CDR3 region has the DNA TGTGCCAGCAGACTCGGAGGGCAGACAAACACCGGGGAGCTGTTTTTT.

This clone was recorded only once. The chain couples TRBV6-5 to TRBJ2-1, with a weak D call TRBD2 (5 bases). Germline V CDR1 and CDR2: MNHEY, SVGAGI. The V and J ends lost 1 base and 9 bases respectively, with 13 bases between them. The CDR3 is 14 amino acids. Here the CDR3 reads CASSYFYGVGEQFF. CDR3 bases: TGTGCCAGCAGTTACTTTTACGGGGTGGGTGAGCAGTTCTTC.

The chain uses TRBV6-5 and TRBJ2-1; D remains ambiguous. There are 15 residues in the CDR3. The V and J ends lost 0 bases and 3 bases respectively, with 9 bases between them. Germline V lookup: CDR1 MNHEY, CDR2 SVGAGI. The chain's CDR3 is CASSYSSASYNEQFF. CDR3 in DNA: TGTGCCAGCAGTTACTCCTCTGCTAGCTACAATGAGCAGTTCTTC.

This chain connects TRBV27 to TRBJ1-1; D remains unclear. CDR3 size: 15 residues. Germline values: CDR1 MNHEY, CDR2 SMNVEV (reference sequence). V was pared by 2 bases and J by 0 bases, with 10 bases between. The CDR3 region has the DNA TGTGCCAGCAGTTTAGAGGGTTATGTGAACACTGAAGCTTTCTTT. It encodes CASSLEGYVNTEAFF.

V is TRBV12-3 or TRBV12-4 and J is TRBJ1-5, with D hard to call. Deletions cut 4 bases from V and 6 bases from J, with 7 bases between. CDR3 length equals 12 residues. CDR3 in DNA: TGTGCCAGCAGTTCCATGAGTCAGCCCCAGCATTTT. It is translated as CASSSMSQPQHF.

This clone was observed a single time. The chain has TRBV11-2 and TRBJ2-5; no reliable D call. Germline V gene data show CDR1 as SGHAT and CDR2 as FQNNGV. The CDR3 loop spans 12 amino acids. V lost 5 bases and J lost 5, with 9 bases in between. In DNA form, the CDR3 reads TGTGCCAGCAGCCCCCTCCGGGAGACCCAGTACTTC. It encodes CASSPLRETQYF.

The J gene is TRBJ1-5, the V gene TRBV4-1; 9 nucleotides align to TRBD1. J was trimmed by 7 bases and V by 1 base; bases with no gene match: 17. This CDR3 has 19 amino acids. Germline V CDR1 and CDR2: MGHRA, YSYEKL. DNA for the CDR3: TGCGCCAGCAGCCAAGGCCACCCCACTAGGACAGGGGAAATCCAGCCCCAGCATTTT. It yields the protein CASSQGHPTRTGEIQPQHF.

The V gene is TRBV12-3 or TRBV12-4, the J gene TRBJ1-1, with 8 positions matching TRBD1. V gave up 5 bases and J gave up 5 bases; unmatched junction bases: 4. This CDR3 has 13 residues. Here the CDR3 reads CASSRQGWTEAFF. CDR3 coding DNA: TGTGCCAGCAGTCGACAGGGGTGGACTGAAGCTTTCTTT.

This chain uses TRBV5-1 with TRBJ2-2, with a possible D match to TRBD2 (6 bases). Trimming took off 4 bases at V and 7 bases at J, with 17 bases between the two ends. The CDR3 spans 15 residues. Germline loops: CDR1 SGHRS, CDR2 YFSETQ. CDR3 protein: CASSGAGPGIGELFF. As DNA, the CDR3 is TGCGCCAGCAGCGGGGCGGGGCCAGGGATCGGGGAGCTGTTTTTT. Full variable domain (remainder filled in from reference TRBV5-1 and TRBJ2-2): KAGVTQTPRYLIKTRGQQVTLSCSPISGHRSVSWYQQTPGQGLQFLFEYFSETQRNKGNFPGRFSGRQFSNSRSEMNVSTLELGDSALYLCASSGAGPGIGELFFGEGSRLTVL.

The V and J genes are TRBV12-3 or TRBV12-4 and TRBJ1-1; 7 bases line up with TRBD1. The V gene end was trimmed by 5 bases and the J gene end by 5 bases; junction bases not matched to a gene: 5. The CDR3 length is 13 residues. As DNA, the CDR3 is TGTGCCAGCAGTCGGACACAGGGGACTGAAGCTTTCTTT. This sequence encodes CASSRTQGTEAFF.

The rearrangement uses TRBV27 and TRBJ2-1; TRBD1 aligns across 8 bases. In germline, CDR1 is MNHEY, CDR2 SMNVEV (reference sequence). Losses at the gene ends were 8 bases for V and 7 bases for J; bases not matched to a gene: 10. This CDR3 is 14 amino acids long. CDR3 sequence: CASVPGQGKNEQFF. In DNA form, the CDR3 reads TGTGCCAGCGTCCCCGGACAGGGTAAAAATGAGCAGTTCTTC.